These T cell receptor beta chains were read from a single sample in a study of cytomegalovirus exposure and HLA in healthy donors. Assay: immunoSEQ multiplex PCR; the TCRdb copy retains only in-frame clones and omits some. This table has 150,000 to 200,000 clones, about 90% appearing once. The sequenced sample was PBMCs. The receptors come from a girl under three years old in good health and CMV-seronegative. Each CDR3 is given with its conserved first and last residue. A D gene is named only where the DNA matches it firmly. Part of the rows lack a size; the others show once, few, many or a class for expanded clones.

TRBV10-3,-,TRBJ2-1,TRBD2,TGTGCCATCTCACGGACTAGCGGCTCCTACAATGAGCAGTTCTTC,CAISRTSGSYNEQFF
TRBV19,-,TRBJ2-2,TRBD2,TGTGCCAGTAGATTACTAGCGGGAGAGGACACCGGGGAGCTGTTTTTT,CASRLLAGEDTGELFF
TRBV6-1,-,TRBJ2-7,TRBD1,TGTGCCAGCAGTGAACCCGGGACAGGCCTCTCCGAGCAGTACTTC,CASSEPGTGLSEQYF
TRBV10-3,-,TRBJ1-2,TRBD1,TGTGCCATCAGTGAGTTCACAGGGGACGGTTATGGCTACACCTTC,CAISEFTGDGYGYTF
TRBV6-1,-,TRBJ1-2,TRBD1,TGTGCCAGCAAGGGGGACAGCTATGGCTACACCTTC,CASKGDSYGYTF
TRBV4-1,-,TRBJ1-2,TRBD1,TGCGCCAGCAGCCCAATACGGACAGGGGGGGGAGGCTACACCTTC,CASSPIRTGGGGYTF
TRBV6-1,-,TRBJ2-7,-,TGTGCCAGCAGTTGGAGAGGCTACGAGCAGTACTTC,CASSWRGYEQYF
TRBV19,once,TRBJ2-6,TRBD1,TGTGCCAGTAGTCTAACAGGGGGCTCCGGGGCCAACGTCCTGACTTTC,CASSLTGGSGANVLTF
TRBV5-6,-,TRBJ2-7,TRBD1,TGTGCCAGCAGCTTGGCTTTTCATCGGGACAGCGGAGCCTACGAGCAGTACTTC,CASSLAFHRDSGAYEQYF
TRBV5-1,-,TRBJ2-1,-,TGCGCCAGCAGCTTGGGTGGGGGCAGCTACAATGAGCAGTTCTTC,CASSLGGGSYNEQFF
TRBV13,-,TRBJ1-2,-,TGTGCCAGCAGCACGTACGGGGGGGATAGCTATGGCTACACCTTC,CASSTYGGDSYGYTF
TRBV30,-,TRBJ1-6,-,TGTGCCTGGAGTGTACAGGGTTGGGATTCACCCCTCCACTTT,CAWSVQGWDSPLHF
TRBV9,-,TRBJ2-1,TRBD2,TGTGCCAGCAGCGCGGGCGGGGGGGCCACGAATGAGCAGTTCTTC,CASSAGGGATNEQFF
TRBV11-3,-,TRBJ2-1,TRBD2,TGTGCCAGCAGCTTAAGGAGCGGGAGTACCGCCTACAATGAGCAGTTCTTC,CASSLRSGSTAYNEQFF
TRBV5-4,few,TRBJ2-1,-,TGTGCCAGCAGCTTACTATCTTCTCACTACAATGAGCAGTTCTTC,CASSLLSSHYNEQFF
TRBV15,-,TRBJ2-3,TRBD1,TGTGCCACGGGACAGGGGCACACAGATACGCAGTATTTT,CATGQGHTDTQYF
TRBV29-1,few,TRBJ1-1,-,TGCAGCGTTGTCGTCCGGGGGATGAACACTGAAGCTTTCTTT,CSVVVRGMNTEAFF
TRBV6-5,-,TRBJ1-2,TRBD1,TGTGCCAGCAGTCCCCAGGGGGCGGGCGGCTACACCTTC,CASSPQGAGGYTF
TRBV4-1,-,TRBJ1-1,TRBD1,TGCGCCAGCAGCCAAGAGGACAGGGGGCCAACGAACACTGAAGCTTTCTTT,CASSQEDRGPTNTEAFF
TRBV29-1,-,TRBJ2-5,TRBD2,TGCAGCGTTGGGACTAGCGGGGAAGAGACCCAGTACTTC,CSVGTSGEETQYF
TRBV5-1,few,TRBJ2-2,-,TGCGCCAGCAGCTTACAAGACTCCGGGGAGCTGTTTTTT,CASSLQDSGELFF
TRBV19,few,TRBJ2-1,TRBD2,TGTGCCAGTAGTAGAGCCATGACTAGCGGGGGTCACAATGAGCAGTTCTTC,CASSRAMTSGGHNEQFF
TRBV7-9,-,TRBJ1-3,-,TGTGCCAGCAGCTTAGAGGGACCCGGGAGCTCTGGAAACACCATATATTTT,CASSLEGPGSSGNTIYF
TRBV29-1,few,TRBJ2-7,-,TGCAGCGTTGTCCAGGGCTACGAGCAGTACTTC,CSVVQGYEQYF
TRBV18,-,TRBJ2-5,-,TGTGCCAGCTCACCACAGGGGGAAGAGACCCAGTACTTC,CASSPQGEETQYF
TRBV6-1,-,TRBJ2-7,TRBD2,TGTGCCAGCAGTGGCCCGGGACTAGCGGGGTTCAGTTACGAGCAGTACTTC,CASSGPGLAGFSYEQYF
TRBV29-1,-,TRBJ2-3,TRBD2,TGCAGCGTTGGAGGGAGGGCCTGGGCGGATACGCAGTATTTT,CSVGGRAWADTQYF
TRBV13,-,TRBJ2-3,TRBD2,TGTGCCAGCAGCTCCCGGACTAGCGGATCCACAGATACGCAGTATTTT,CASSSRTSGSTDTQYF
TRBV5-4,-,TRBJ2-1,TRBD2,TGTGCCAGCAGCTTGGCTAGCGGCTACTACAATGAGCAGTTCTTC,CASSLASGYYNEQFF
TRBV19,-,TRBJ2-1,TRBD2,TGTGCCAGTAGTCTCCGACGATCGGGGGGTGAGCAGTTCTTC,CASSLRRSGGEQFF
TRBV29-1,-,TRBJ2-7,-,TGCAGCGTTGGGGGGGGCGCGGGGAACGAGCAGTACTTC,CSVGGGAGNEQYF
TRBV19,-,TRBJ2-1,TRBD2,TGTGCCAGTAACCGACTAGCGGGGGGGCCTGAGCAGTTCTTC,CASNRLAGGPEQFF
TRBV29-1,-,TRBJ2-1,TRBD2,TGCAGCGCCGCCGGGGGGTCCTACAATGAGCAGTTCTTC,CSAAGGSYNEQFF
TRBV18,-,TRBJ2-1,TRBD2,TGTGCCAGCTCCCTCTCTGGCGGGGGAAGTGAGCAGTTCTTC,CASSLSGGGSEQFF
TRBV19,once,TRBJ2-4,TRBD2,TGTGCCAGTAGTATAGAGCTAGCGGGGGGGCCGGACATTCAGTACTTC,CASSIELAGGPDIQYF
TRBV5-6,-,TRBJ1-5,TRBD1,TGTGCCAGCAGCTTCAGGGGGCATAGCAATCAGCCCCAGCATTTT,CASSFRGHSNQPQHF
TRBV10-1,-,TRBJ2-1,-,TGCGCCAGCAGTGAGTTCCCGAGGACACTCTACAATGAGCAGTTCTTC,CASSEFPRTLYNEQFF
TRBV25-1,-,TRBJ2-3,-,TGTGCCAGCAGTGATTCGGCAGGTCCACTCACAGATACGCAGTATTTT,CASSDSAGPLTDTQYF
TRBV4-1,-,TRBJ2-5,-,TGCGCCAGCAGCCAAACCCCCCTGGCAGAGACCCAGTACTTC,CASSQTPLAETQYF
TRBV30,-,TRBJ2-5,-,TGTGCCTGGAGGCTAGACGGGTTAGGTGGTGGCCAGTACTTC,CAWRLDGLGGGQYF
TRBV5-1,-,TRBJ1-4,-,TGCGCCAGCAGCTTACAGGGAGCAGGGGAAAAACTGTTTTTT,CASSLQGAGEKLFF
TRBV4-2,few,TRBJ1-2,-,TGTGCCAGCAGCCAGATAGAACAGGGTCGGGGCTACACCTTC,CASSQIEQGRGYTF
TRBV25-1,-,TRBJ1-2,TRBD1,TGTGCCAGCAGACCTCCGGACAGGGTGGACGGCTACACCTTC,CASRPPDRVDGYTF
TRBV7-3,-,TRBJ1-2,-,TGTGCCAGCAGCTTAACAGGGGGTAGTTCCTATGGCTACACCTTC,CASSLTGGSSYGYTF
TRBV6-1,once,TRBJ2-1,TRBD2,TGTGCCAGCAGTCCCGGGACTAGCGTATACAATGAGCAGTTCTTC,CASSPGTSVYNEQFF
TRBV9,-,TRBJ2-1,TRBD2,TGTGCCAGCAGCGTAGTAGCGGGAGGGTACAATGAGCAGTTCTTC,CASSVVAGGYNEQFF
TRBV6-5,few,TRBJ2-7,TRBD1,TGTGCCAGCAGTTACTCGAACAGGGGTTCTTACGAGCAGTACTTC,CASSYSNRGSYEQYF
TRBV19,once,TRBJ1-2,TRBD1,TGTGCCAGTAGCGGGACAGTGGGCGGCTATGGCTACACCTTC,CASSGTVGGYGYTF
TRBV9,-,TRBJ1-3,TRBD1,TGTGCCAGCAGCGTAGGGGGAACAGGGGCTGGAAACACCATATATTTT,CASSVGGTGAGNTIYF
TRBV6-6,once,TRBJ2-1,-,TGTGCCAGCAGTTCCAGGGGCAATGAGCAGTTCTTC,CASSSRGNEQFF